This TCR beta chain was retrieved from a study of post-analysis software for immune sequencing data. The wider study: The disease courses spanned relapsing-remitting, secondary progressive and progressive-relapsing forms of multiple sclerosis. Study results and caveats: Same-batch preparations were strongly co-clustered by F measure. Normalized Chao1 diversity in multiple sclerosis patients fell significantly below that of controls.

Unique molecular identifiers had been added to the TCR beta cDNA libraries. Researchers reported 400,000 to 550,000 cDNA molecules coming from around 1 to 9.1 million T cells. TCRdb re-analysed the PCR reads in MiXCR, keeping a single row per CDR3 protein. This table has 350,000 to 500,000 distinct CDR3 sequences, approximately 42% appearing once. Worth noting for this clonotype: Its antigen is unidentified. A junction end diverges from the germline sequence, so it may reflect a read error.

This clonotype was sampled from a girl aged 2 to 9 with multiple sclerosis. The material sequenced was blood.

CDR3 sequence reads: CVSKRDRGGEDTQYF. The CDR3 DNA is TGTGTCAGTAAGAGGGACAGGGGAGGTGAGGATACGCAGTATTTT. This rearrangement joins TRBV19 to TRBJ2-3; 10 nucleotides agree with TRBD1. Per germline, CDR1 LNHDA and CDR2 SQIVND (reference sequence). This CDR3 has 15 amino acids.